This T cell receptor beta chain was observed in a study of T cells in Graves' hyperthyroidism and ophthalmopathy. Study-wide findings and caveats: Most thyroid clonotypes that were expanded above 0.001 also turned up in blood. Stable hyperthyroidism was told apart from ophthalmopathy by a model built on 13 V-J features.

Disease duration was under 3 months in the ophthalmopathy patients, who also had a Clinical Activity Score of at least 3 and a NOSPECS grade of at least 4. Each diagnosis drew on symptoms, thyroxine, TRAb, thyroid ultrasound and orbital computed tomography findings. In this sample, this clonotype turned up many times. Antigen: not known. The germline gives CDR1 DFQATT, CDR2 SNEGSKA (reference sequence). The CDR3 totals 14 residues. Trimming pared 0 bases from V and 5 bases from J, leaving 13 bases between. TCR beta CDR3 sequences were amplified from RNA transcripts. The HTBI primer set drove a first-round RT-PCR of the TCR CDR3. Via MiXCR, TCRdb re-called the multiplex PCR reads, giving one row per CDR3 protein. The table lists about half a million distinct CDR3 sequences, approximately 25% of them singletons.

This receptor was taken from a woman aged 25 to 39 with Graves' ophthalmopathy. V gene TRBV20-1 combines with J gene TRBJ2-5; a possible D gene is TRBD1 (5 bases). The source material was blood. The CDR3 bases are TGCAGTGCTAGAGATCGGGTGACAGTGGAGACCCAGTACTTC. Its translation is CSARDRVTVETQYF.